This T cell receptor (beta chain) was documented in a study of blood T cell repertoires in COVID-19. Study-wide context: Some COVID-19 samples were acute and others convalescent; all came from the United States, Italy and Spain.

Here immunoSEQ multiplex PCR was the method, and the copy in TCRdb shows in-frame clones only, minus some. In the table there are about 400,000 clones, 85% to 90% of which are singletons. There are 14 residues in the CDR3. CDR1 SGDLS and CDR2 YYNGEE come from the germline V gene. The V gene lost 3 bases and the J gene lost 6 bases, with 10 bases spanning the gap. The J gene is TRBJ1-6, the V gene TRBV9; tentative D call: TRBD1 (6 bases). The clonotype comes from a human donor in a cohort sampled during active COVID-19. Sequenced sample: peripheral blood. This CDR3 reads CASSAGQRNSPLHF. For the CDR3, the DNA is TGTGCCAGCAGCGCAGGACAGCGTAATTCACCCCTCCACTTT.